This TCR beta chain was recorded in a study of spatial heterogeneity in lung cancer (dated by TCRdb to the late 2010s). Broadly, across the study: More beta-chain than alpha-chain transcripts were consistently detected, likely reflecting higher beta-chain transcript abundance. In the raw uncorrected reads, each unique combination of TCR and UMI appeared more than ten times on average. In non-small cell lung cancer, the study made a quantitative comparison of TCR alpha and beta repertoires among multiple tumor regions, matched nontumor lung and blood. Nonsynonymous mutation counts, determined by whole-exome sequencing of tumor tissue, were related to features of the TCR repertoire. Both alpha and beta chains were TCR-sequenced in samples taken at surgery, namely 220 tumor regions, fewer than 85 matched nontumor lung samples and about 54 PBMC samples.

The germline V gene provides CDR1 SGHVS and CDR2 FQNEAQ. There are 17 amino acids in the CDR3, from cysteine to phenylalanine inclusive. Only CDR3 DNA remains: 51 bases, in frame from the first base. V is pared back by 2 bases and J by 2 bases, with 16 bases lying between the germline termini. What the work shows at the level of the full study, not this receptor alone: Ubiquitous expanded tumor TCRs were found in blood more often at tumor resection than at routine follow-up. Additional single-cell paired TCR alpha and beta sequencing was considered necessary to confirm, at a functional level, the hypothesis that regional TCRs recognize regional mutations.

The receptor library was made with 5' RACE. Instrument used: NextSeq 500. In the TCR library protocol, a unique molecular identifier was attached to each TCR cDNA molecule so that PCR and sequencing errors could be corrected. On the authors' methods: Decombinator tools were used for TCR identification, UMI-based error correction and CDR3 extraction. Expanded TCRs were defined as those above a frequency of 2 per 1,000, corresponding to the top 1% of the tumor frequency distribution. Rényi diversity was computed with the R vegan package after subsampling each repertoire 100 times to 5,000 TCRs. CDR3 similarity networks were built from amino acid triplet string-kernel similarity, with CDR3s being connected when pairwise similarity was above 0.82. Using fastp at Q25 and MiXCR, TCRdb reprocessed the public reads and kept productive beta chains. CDR3 protein duplicates are merged, each entry listing the most common genes and DNA. For this entry, the V and J calls and clone size follow TCRdb and not the study's own pipeline. The sample table records some 80,000 distinct CDR3 sequences; about 8.5% of these occur just once. The biggest ten clones account for roughly 7.1% of the sample.

The time point label, read with the paper, signifies: sample taken at primary tumor resection. Donors were around 69 patients with early-stage, untreated non-small cell lung cancer from the lung TRACERx cohort. For TCR sequencing, whole RNA was extracted from tumor and nontumor lung tissue, or from cryopreserved PBMC samples, and no cell sorting was done. Patients were selected for TCR sequencing only if sufficient RNA was available from at least two tumor regions. This clonotype has more than one count but fewer than ten. Its binding antigen is unknown. The input lacks base qualities; no much larger clone sits a single base away.

The TCR comes from a male donor with early-stage non-small cell lung cancer. The sample was PBMCs, taken at surgery. The sequence joins TRBV7-8 to TRBJ2-1; TRBD2 is a weak D gene call, 6 bases matching. This receptor carries the CDR3 CASSLFRGSGPYNEQFF. The nucleotide sequence is TGTGCCAGCAGCTTATTTAGGGGTAGCGGCCCCTACAATGAGCAGTTCTTC.